This record looks at one TCR beta chain sequence and its context. The antigen remains undetermined. TCRdb ran MiXCR on the 5' RACE reads and lists one entry per CDR3 protein. The sample yields about 81,000 distinct CDR3 sequences, about 6.5% seen once. The CDR3 sequence is 15 residues long. V was shortened by 4 bases and J by 0 bases, with 10 bases between the two germline ends. The V gene's germline CDR1 is MNHEY and CDR2 SVGAGI. This sample stems from a study of early T cells in non-severe SARS-CoV-2 infection. Study-level background: Whole-blood bulk RNA, unsorted, was sequenced, and chains were unpaired. Regarding the study as a whole: Missing private and CD4 specificities, VDJdb matching favored anti-spike CD8 responses.

This clonotype was obtained from an adult who was a healthcare worker with PCR-confirmed SARS-CoV-2 infection or an uninfected control (not recorded which). The V and J genes are TRBV6-5 and TRBJ2-4; D possibly matches TRBD1 or TRBD2 (5 bases each). Sequencing used whole blood. The CDR3 DNA reads as TGTGCCAGCAGTTCCAGGGACCTAGCCAAAAACATTCAGTACTTC. It encodes CASSSRDLAKNIQYF.